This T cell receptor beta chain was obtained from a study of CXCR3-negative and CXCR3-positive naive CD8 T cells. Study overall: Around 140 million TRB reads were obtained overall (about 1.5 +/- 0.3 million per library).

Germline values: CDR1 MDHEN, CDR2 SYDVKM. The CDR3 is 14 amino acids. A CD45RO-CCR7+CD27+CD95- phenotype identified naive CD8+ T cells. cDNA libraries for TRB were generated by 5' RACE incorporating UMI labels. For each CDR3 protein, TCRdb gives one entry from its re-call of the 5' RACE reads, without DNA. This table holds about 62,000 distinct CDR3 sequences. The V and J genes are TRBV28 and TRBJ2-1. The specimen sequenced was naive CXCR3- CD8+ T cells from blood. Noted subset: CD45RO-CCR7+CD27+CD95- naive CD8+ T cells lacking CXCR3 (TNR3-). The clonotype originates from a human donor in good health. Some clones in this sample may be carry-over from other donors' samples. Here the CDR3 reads CASSFGSSYNEQFF.